This passage covers 26 T cell receptor beta chains from one sample sequenced in a study of cytomegalovirus exposure and HLA in healthy donors. 13 Jbeta primers and 60 Vbeta primers were used for the PCR. TCRdb's table, derived via immunoSEQ multiplex PCR, lists solely in-frame clones and lacks some. This sample carries 130,000 to 150,000 clones, 84% of them seen once, and the ten largest clones take about 2.5%. The source material was PBMCs. The receptors shown here come from a boy between 2 and 10 years old in good health and CMV-seronegative.

The chain couples TRBV19 to TRBJ1-2; 7 bases are shared with TRBD1. V lost 9 bases, J lost 4 bases, and 11 bases stayed unmatched. In germline, CDR1 is LNHDA, CDR2 SQIVND (reference sequence). This CDR3 has 14 amino acids. CDR3 in amino acids: CASRGDRVVYGYTF. The CDR3 coding sequence is TGTGCCAGCCGAGGCGACAGGGTCGTCTATGGCTACACCTTC.

The table lists this clone with a few counts. The chain joins TRBV7-9 to TRBJ1-4; D uncertain. The ends were cut back, 2 bases at V and 8 bases at J, with 9 bases in the middle. The CDR3 has 13 residues. Germline lookup yields CDR1 SEHNR and CDR2 FQNEAQ (reference sequence). CDR3 DNA sequence: TGTGCCAGCAGCTTAACCGCACAGGAAAAACTGTTTTTT. It codes for CASSLTAQEKLFF.

The genes are TRBV5-4 and TRBJ2-3, with 8 bases that match TRBD1. The CDR3 length is 14 residues. Germline CDR1 SGHNT, CDR2 YYREEE (reference sequence). The J segment lost 4 bases and the V segment lost 4 bases, leaving 5 bases of the junction unmatched. The CDR3 sequence: CASSRTGSADTQYF. The CDR3 bases are TGTGCCAGCAGCAGGACAGGGTCGGCAGATACGCAGTATTTT. The full variable domain, its missing parts supplied by reference TRBV5-4 and TRBJ2-3, is ETGVTQSPTHLIKTRGQQVTLRCSSQSGHNTVSWYQQALGQGPQFIFQYYREEENGRGNFPPRFSGLQFPNYSSELNVNALELDDSALYLCASSRTGSADTQYFGPGTRLTVL.

The V gene is TRBV5-1, the J gene TRBJ2-1, with 11 nucleotides matching TRBD1. This CDR3 is 18 amino acids long. The germline gives CDR1 SGHRS, CDR2 YFSETQ. V trimming: 3 bases; J trimming: 6 bases; junction bases outside the gene matches: 14. CDR3 region: CASSSGQGAISDTNEQFF. In nucleotides, the CDR3 is TGCGCCAGCAGCTCCGGACAGGGGGCTATTTCGGACACCAATGAGCAGTTCTTC.

This chain joins TRBV5-4 and TRBJ1-1, with D possibly matching TRBD1 (5 bases). The V end lost 1 base, the J end lost 5 bases, and 9 bases lay between the germline ends. The CDR3 spans 13 residues. Looked up from germline, CDR1 is SGHNT and CDR2 is YYREEE (reference sequence). CDR3 sequence reads: CASSLPGRTEAFF. The CDR3 nucleotides are TGTGCCAGCAGCTTGCCAGGGAGGACTGAAGCTTTCTTT. Supplemented by reference TRBV5-4 and TRBJ1-1, the full variable domain reads ETGVTQSPTHLIKTRGQQVTLRCSSQSGHNTVSWYQQALGQGPQFIFQYYREEENGRGNFPPRFSGLQFPNYSSELNVNALELDDSALYLCASSLPGRTEAFFGQGTRLTVV.

The CDR3 region is CASSLGGASTEAFF. The CDR3 DNA is TGTGCCAGCAGCCTAGGGGGCGCCTCCACTGAAGCTTTCTTT. The chain carries TRBV5-5 and TRBJ1-1, with 7 bases lining up with TRBD1. The CDR3 consists of 14 residues. CDR1 and CDR2 (germline): SGHKS, YYEKEE (reference sequence). Unmatched junction bases numbered 7, after V lost 4 bases and J lost 4 bases.

The chain couples TRBV27 to TRBJ2-1; 14 bases are shared with TRBD2. From germline, CDR1 is MNHEY and CDR2 SMNVEV (reference sequence). The CDR3 extends over 17 amino acids. The J segment lost 4 bases and the V segment lost 7 bases, leaving 9 bases of the junction unmatched. The DNA for the CDR3 is TGTGCCAGCACTCGTGGGACTAGCGGGAGTTTGTACAATGAGCAGTTCTTC. This encodes CASTRGTSGSLYNEQFF.

The rearrangement joins TRBV10-1 to TRBJ1-4; 10 bases are shared with TRBD1. CDR3 length: 15 amino acids. CDR1 is WNHNN, CDR2 SYGVQD, per germline (reference sequence). J gave up 7 bases and V 9 bases, and 11 bases lay outside the gene matches. For the CDR3, the DNA is TGCGCCAGAACAAAATCCGGGACAGGGGTTGAAAAACTGTTTTTT. Translated, it gives CARTKSGTGVEKLFF.

The V gene is TRBV7-8, the J gene TRBJ1-2; D might be TRBD1 (6 bases). Trimming removed 5 bases at V and 6 bases at J, with 16 bases between. CDR1 SGHVS and CDR2 FQNEAQ come from the germline V gene. The CDR3 is made up of 14 amino acids. The CDR3 bases are TGTGCCAGCAGCGTACGGACCCGGGACAATGGCTACACCTTC. This translates into CASSVRTRDNGYTF.

This chain connects TRBV5-5 to TRBJ1-5; possible D gene TRBD1, 5 bases. Trimming stripped 2 bases from V and 3 bases from J, with 9 bases between. The CDR3 spans 14 residues. The germline V gene has CDR1 SGHKS and CDR2 YYEKEE (reference sequence). CDR3 residues: CASSFRADNQPQHF. The CDR3 nucleotides read TGTGCCAGCAGCTTCAGGGCAGACAATCAGCCCCAGCATTTT. The full variable domain, rest sourced from reference TRBV5-5 and TRBJ1-5, is DAGVTQSPTHLIKTRGQQVTLRCSPISGHKSVSWYQQVLGQGPQFIFQYYEKEERGRGNFPDRFSARQFPNYSSELNVNALLLGDSALYLCASSFRADNQPQHFGDGTRLSIL.

This clone was observed a single time. Sequence at one end of the junction differs from germline and may be a read error. The V call is TRBV7-9, the J call TRBJ2-7, with unresolved D. This CDR3 comprises 14 residues. CDR1 and CDR2 (germline): SEHNR, FQNEAQ (reference sequence). CDR3 residues: CSSSFAVSSYEQYF. The CDR3 DNA reads as TGTTCCAGCAGCTTTGCGGTAAGCTCCTACGAGCAGTACTTC.

This clone was observed a handful of times. The J gene is TRBJ1-1, the V gene TRBV6-1, with D perhaps matching TRBD1 (6 bases). V was pared by 1 base and J by 6 bases, with 18 bases between. There are 16 residues in the CDR3. CDR1 is MNHNS, CDR2 SASEGT, per germline. CDR3 loop: CASSEGVARGFSEAFF. In nucleotides, the CDR3 is TGTGCCAGCAGTGAAGGGGTGGCCAGGGGTTTCTCTGAAGCTTTCTTT.

V and J are TRBV11-2 and TRBJ2-7; D not resolved. The CDR3 is made up of 11 amino acids. The V gene's germline CDR1 is SGHAT and CDR2 FQNNGV. Trimming stripped 4 bases from V and 3 bases from J, with 4 bases between. CDR3 nucleotide sequence: TGTGCCAGCAGCTCCCACTACGAGCAGTACTTC. Its translation: CASSSHYEQYF.

The gene calls are TRBV2 and TRBJ2-1; 9 bases are a match to TRBD2. V gave up 6 bases and J gave up 5 bases; unmatched junction bases: 5. This CDR3 is 14 amino acids long. The germline CDR1 and CDR2 sequences are SNHLY and FYNNEI. The CDR3 loop is CASRRTSENNEQFF. The CDR3 bases are TGTGCCAGCAGGCGGACTAGCGAGAACAATGAGCAGTTCTTC.

This rearrangement joins TRBV27 to TRBJ2-1, with 12 bases that match TRBD2. The CDR3 runs 16 residues. Germline loops: CDR1 MNHEY, CDR2 SMNVEV (reference sequence). V shed 5 bases and J 6 bases; nucleotides not matched to a gene: 8. The DNA for the CDR3 is TGTGCCAGCAGTGAACAGACTAGCGGGAGAATCAATGAGCAGTTCTTC. This translates into CASSEQTSGRINEQFF.

The rearrangement links TRBV5-6 to TRBJ2-7, with a possible D match to TRBD1 (5 bases). Between the trimmed V and J ends, which lost 4 bases and 1 base, there was a span of 18 bases. Germline V gene sequence: CDR1 SGHDT, CDR2 YYEEEE. The CDR3 consists of 16 residues. The CDR3: CASSPHRGPGSYEQYF. The CDR3 DNA follows: TGTGCCAGCAGCCCACATCGAGGCCCAGGGTCCTACGAGCAGTACTTC.

The chain joins TRBV12-5 to TRBJ2-3, with TRBD1 as a possible D gene (5 bases). The V gene's germline CDR1 is LGHNT and CDR2 FRNRAP. V lost 1 base and J lost 2, with 10 bases in between. The CDR3 loop spans 15 amino acids. CDR3 amino acids: CASGLGSRVTDTQYF. The CDR3 bases are TGTGCTAGTGGTTTGGGTAGCAGGGTCACAGATACGCAGTATTTT.

The chain employs TRBV2 and TRBJ1-1; D gene ambiguous. The V gene lost 0 bases and the J gene lost 11 bases, with 13 bases spanning the gap. This CDR3 is 13 amino acids long. Looked up from germline, CDR1 is SNHLY and CDR2 is FYNNEI. The CDR3 reads CASSEASQGAAFF. For the CDR3, the DNA is TGTGCCAGCAGTGAAGCTAGTCAAGGAGCCGCTTTCTTT. The entire variable domain, with the rest obtained from reference TRBV2 and TRBJ1-1, is as follows: EPEVTQTPSHQVTQMGQEVILRCVPISNHLYFYWYRQILGQKVEFLVSFYNNEISEKSEIFDDQFSVERPDGSNFTLKIRSTKLEDSAMYFCASSEASQGAAFFGQGTRLTVV.

This chain connects TRBV9 to TRBJ1-4, with TRBD1 matching over 10 bases. CDR3 length equals 15 residues. Losses at the gene ends were 4 bases for V and 7 bases for J; bases not matched to a gene: 7. The V gene's germline CDR1 is SGDLS and CDR2 YYNGEE. CDR3 residues: CASSFAGTGVEKLFF. CDR3 bases: TGTGCCAGCAGCTTCGCCGGGACAGGGGTTGAAAAACTGTTTTTT.

V usage is TRBV4-2 and J usage is TRBJ2-3, with D hard to call. In germline, CDR1 is LGHNA, CDR2 YNFKEQ. Trimming took off 4 bases at V and 0 bases at J, with 14 bases between the two ends. The length of the CDR3 is 16 residues. CDR3 sequence (DNA): TGTGCCAGCAGCCCTAGTACTAACCCTAGCACAGATACGCAGTATTTT. Residues: CASSPSTNPSTDTQYF.

V usage is TRBV5-4 and J usage is TRBJ2-7; 10 bases agree with TRBD1. Per germline, CDR1 SGHNT and CDR2 YYREEE (reference sequence). The CDR3 loop spans 15 amino acids. J gave up 2 bases and V 7 bases, and 9 bases lay outside the gene matches. CDR3 nucleotides: TGTGCCAGCTCACCGGGACAGGGGACAACCTACGAGCAGTACTTC. Translation gives CASSPGQGTTYEQYF.

This clone showed up just a few times. The V gene is TRBV18, the J gene TRBJ2-7; 8 nucleotides align to TRBD1. The CDR3 spans 13 residues. The V gene's germline CDR1 is KGHSH and CDR2 LQKENI. Unmatched junction bases numbered 2, after V lost 4 bases and J lost 3 bases. In DNA, the CDR3 is TGTGCCAGCTCACAGGGACAGGACTACGAGCAGTACTTC. It is translated as CASSQGQDYEQYF.

This clone was recorded only once. The chain combines TRBV18 with TRBJ1-5; D ambiguous. This CDR3 region has 15 residues. Deletions cut 1 base from V and 2 bases from J, with 9 bases between. Germline V gives CDR1 KGHSH, CDR2 LQKENI. The CDR3 bases are TGTGCCAGCTCACCACGTAAACTCGGCAATCAGCCCCAGCATTTT. It codes for CASSPRKLGNQPQHF. Full variable domain (rest looked up from reference TRBV18 and TRBJ1-5): NAGVMQNPRHLVRRRGQEARLRCSPMKGHSHVYWYRQLPEEGLKFMVYLQKENIIDESGMPKERFSAEFPKEGPSILRIQQVVRGDSAAYFCASSPRKLGNQPQHFGDGTRLSIL.

The V call is TRBV29-1, the J call TRBJ2-5, with D possibly TRBD2 on 6 matching bases. The CDR3 consists of 16 residues. Per the germline V gene, CDR1 is SQVTM and CDR2 is ANQGSEA. V lost 3 bases and J 2 bases, leaving 19 bases between the germline ends. The CDR3: CSVEGWGEAGQETQYF. CDR3 DNA: TGCAGCGTTGAGGGGTGGGGTGAGGCGGGACAAGAGACCCAGTACTTC.

The CDR3 DNA is TGTGCCAGCGCTCGCCAGGGCAGCCTCTACAATGAGCAGTTCTTC. This gives the protein CASARQGSLYNEQFF. This chain connects TRBV7-9 to TRBJ2-1, with D possibly matching TRBD1 (5 bases). This CDR3 is 15 amino acids long. The germline CDR1 and CDR2 sequences are SEHNR and FQNEAQ (reference sequence). Trimming shortened V by 8 bases and J by 3 bases, and 17 bases separated the two germline ends.

V and J are TRBV9 and TRBJ2-2; D may be TRBD1 (6 bases). Deletions cut 0 bases from V and 2 bases from J, with 8 bases between. Germline V gives CDR1 SGDLS, CDR2 YYNGEE. The CDR3 is 15 amino acids. CDR3 region: CASSVEDRNTGELFF. The CDR3 nucleotides are TGTGCCAGCAGCGTAGAGGACAGAAACACCGGGGAGCTGTTTTTT. Based on the CDR3 plus reference TRBV9 and TRBJ2-2, the full variable domain is DSGVTQTPKHLITATGQRVTLRCSPRSGDLSVYWYQQSLDQGLQFLIQYYNGEERAKGNILERFSAQQFPDLHSELNLSSLELGDSALYFCASSVEDRNTGELFFGEGSRLTVL.